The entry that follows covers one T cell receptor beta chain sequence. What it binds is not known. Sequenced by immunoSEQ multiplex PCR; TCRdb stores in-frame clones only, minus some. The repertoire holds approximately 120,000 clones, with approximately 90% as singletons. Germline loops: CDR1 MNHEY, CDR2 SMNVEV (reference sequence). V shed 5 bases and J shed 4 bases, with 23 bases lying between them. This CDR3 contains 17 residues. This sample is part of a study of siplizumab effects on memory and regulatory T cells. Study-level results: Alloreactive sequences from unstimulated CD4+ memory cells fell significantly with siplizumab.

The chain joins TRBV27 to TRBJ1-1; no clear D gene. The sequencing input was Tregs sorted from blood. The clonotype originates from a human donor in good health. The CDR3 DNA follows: TGTGCCAGCAGTCATTGGGGAGGGTGGAATAGAGGCACTGAAGCTTTCTTT. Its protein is CASSHWGGWNRGTEAFF.